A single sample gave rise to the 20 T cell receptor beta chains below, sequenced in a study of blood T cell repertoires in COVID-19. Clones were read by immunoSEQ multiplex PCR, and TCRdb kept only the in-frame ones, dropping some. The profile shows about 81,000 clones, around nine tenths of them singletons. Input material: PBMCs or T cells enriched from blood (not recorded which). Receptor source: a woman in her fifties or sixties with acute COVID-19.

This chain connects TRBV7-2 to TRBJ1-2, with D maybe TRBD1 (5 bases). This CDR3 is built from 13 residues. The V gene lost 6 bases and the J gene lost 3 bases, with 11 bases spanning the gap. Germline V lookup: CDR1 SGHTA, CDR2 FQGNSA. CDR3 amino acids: CASRPTGYYGYTF. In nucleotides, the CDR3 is TGTGCCAGCAGACCAACAGGATACTATGGCTACACCTTC.

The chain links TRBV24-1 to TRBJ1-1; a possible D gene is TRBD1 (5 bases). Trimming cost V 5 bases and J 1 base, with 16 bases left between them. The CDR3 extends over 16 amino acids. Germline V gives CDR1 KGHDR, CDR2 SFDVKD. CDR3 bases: TGTGCCACCAGTGGATGGGGAGGGACGGGGAACACTGAAGCTTTCTTT. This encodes CATSGWGGTGNTEAFF.

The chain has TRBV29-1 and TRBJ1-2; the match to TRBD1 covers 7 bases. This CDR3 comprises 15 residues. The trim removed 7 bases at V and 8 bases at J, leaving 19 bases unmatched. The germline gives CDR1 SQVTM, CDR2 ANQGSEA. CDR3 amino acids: CSGKGQADRDKGYTF. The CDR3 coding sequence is TGCAGCGGGAAAGGACAGGCCGACAGAGATAAAGGCTACACCTTC.

Here the CDR3 reads CASSRAAKAFF. CDR3 DNA: TGTGCCAGCAGCCGCGCCGCGAAAGCTTTCTTT. This chain joins TRBV28 and TRBJ1-1, with D uncertain. This CDR3 is 11 amino acids long. CDR1 is MDHEN and CDR2 is SYDVKM in the germline V gene. Trimming took off 6 bases at V and 9 bases at J, with 11 bases between the two ends.

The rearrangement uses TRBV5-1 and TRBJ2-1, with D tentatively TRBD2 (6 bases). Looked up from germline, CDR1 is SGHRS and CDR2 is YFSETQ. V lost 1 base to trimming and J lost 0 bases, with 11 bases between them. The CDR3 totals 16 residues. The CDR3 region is CASSLLGTVSYNEQFF. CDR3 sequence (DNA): TGCGCCAGCAGCTTGCTTGGGACTGTCTCCTACAATGAGCAGTTCTTC.

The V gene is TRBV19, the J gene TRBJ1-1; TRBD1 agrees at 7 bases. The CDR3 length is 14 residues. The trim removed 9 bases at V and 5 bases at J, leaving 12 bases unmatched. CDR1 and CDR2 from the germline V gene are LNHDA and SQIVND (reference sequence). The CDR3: CASASTGDVTEAFF. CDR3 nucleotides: TGTGCCAGCGCATCAACAGGGGATGTTACTGAAGCTTTCTTT.

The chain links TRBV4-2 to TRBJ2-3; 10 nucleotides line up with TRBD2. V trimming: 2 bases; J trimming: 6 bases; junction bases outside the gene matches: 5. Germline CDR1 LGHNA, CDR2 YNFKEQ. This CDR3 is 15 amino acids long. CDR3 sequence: CASSQLAGVLDTQYF. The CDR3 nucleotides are TGTGCCAGCAGCCAACTAGCGGGAGTTCTGGATACGCAGTATTTT.

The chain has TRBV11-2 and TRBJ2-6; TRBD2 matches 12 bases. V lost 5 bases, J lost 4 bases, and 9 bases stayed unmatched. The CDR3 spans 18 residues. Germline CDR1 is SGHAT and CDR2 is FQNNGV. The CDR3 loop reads CASSVRLAGESGANVLTF. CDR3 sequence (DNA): TGTGCCAGCAGCGTGAGACTAGCGGGAGAGTCCGGGGCCAACGTCCTGACTTTC.

CDR3 bases: TGTGCCAGCAAGGACAGGGTGACTGAAGCTTTCTTT. Protein sequence: CASKDRVTEAFF. V usage is TRBV12-3 or TRBV12-4 and J usage is TRBJ1-1, with 8 bases fitting TRBD1. The ends lost 7 bases at V and 5 bases at J; junction bases unmatched: 3. CDR3 size: 12 residues.

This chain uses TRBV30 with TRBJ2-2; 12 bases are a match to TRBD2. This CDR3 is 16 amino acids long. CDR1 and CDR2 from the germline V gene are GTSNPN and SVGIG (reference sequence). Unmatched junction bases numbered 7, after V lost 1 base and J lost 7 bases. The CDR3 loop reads CAWSGLAGVLVGELFF. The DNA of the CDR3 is TGTGCCTGGAGTGGACTAGCGGGAGTTTTAGTCGGGGAGCTGTTTTTT. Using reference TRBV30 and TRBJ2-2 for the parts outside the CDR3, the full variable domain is SQTIHQWPATLVQPVGSPLSLECTVEGTSNPNLYWYRQAAGRGLQLLFYSVGIGQISSEVPQNLSASRPQDRQFILSSKKLLLSDSGFYLCAWSGLAGVLVGELFFGEGSRLTVL.

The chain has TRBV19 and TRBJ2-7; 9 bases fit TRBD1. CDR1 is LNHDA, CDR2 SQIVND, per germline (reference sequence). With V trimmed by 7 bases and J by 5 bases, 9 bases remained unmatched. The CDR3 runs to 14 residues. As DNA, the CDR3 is TGTGCCAGTAACCCAGGACAGGGGAAAGACGAGCAGTACTTC. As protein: CASNPGQGKDEQYF. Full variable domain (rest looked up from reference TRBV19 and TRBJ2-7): DGGITQSPKYLFRKEGQNVTLSCEQNLNHDAMYWYRQDPGQGLRLIYYSQIVNDFQKGDIAEGYSVSREKKESFPLTVTSAQKNPTAFYLCASNPGQGKDEQYFGPGTRLTVT.

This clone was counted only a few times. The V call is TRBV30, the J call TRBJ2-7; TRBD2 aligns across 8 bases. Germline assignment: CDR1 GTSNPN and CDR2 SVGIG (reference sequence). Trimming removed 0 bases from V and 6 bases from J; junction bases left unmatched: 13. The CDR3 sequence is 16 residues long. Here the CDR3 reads CAWSVGRGLGFREQYF. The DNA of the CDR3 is TGTGCCTGGAGTGTAGGTAGGGGACTAGGATTCCGCGAGCAGTACTTC.

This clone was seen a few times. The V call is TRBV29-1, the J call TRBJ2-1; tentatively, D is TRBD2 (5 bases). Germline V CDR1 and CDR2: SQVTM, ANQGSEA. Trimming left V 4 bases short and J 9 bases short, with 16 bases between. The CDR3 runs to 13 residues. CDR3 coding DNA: TGCAGCGTTGGGGCCGGGGATCGGTCTGAGCAGTTCTTC. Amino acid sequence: CSVGAGDRSEQFF.

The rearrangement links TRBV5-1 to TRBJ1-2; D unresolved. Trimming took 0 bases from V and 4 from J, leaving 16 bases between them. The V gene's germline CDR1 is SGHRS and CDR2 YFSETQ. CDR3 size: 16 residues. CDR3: CASSLEGRLTTYGYTF. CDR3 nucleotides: TGCGCCAGCAGCTTGGAAGGGAGATTAACGACCTATGGCTACACCTTC.

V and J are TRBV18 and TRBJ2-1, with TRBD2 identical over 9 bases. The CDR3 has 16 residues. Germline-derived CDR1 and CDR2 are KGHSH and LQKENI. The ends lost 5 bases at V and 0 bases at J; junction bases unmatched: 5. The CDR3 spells CASSINSGSSYNEQFF. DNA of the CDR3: TGTGCCAGCTCAATCAATAGCGGGAGCTCCTACAATGAGCAGTTCTTC. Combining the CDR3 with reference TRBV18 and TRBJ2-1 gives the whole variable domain NAGVMQNPRHLVRRRGQEARLRCSPMKGHSHVYWYRQLPEEGLKFMVYLQKENIIDESGMPKERFSAEFPKEGPSILRIQQVVRGDSAAYFCASSINSGSSYNEQFFGPGTRLTVL.

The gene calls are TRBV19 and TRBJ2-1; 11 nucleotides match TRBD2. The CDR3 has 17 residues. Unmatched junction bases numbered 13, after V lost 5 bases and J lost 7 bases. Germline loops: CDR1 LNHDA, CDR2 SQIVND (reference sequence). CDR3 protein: CASSLHQGLAVLNEQFF. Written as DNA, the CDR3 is TGTGCCAGTAGTCTCCATCAGGGACTAGCGGTCCTTAATGAGCAGTTCTTC.

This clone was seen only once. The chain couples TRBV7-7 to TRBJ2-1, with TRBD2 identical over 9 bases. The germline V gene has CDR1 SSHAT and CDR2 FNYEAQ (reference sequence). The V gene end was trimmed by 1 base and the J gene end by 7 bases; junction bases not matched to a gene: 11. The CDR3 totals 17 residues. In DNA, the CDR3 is TGTGCCAGCAGCTTAGGTGTGGCGGGAGGGCCTTTAAATGAGCAGTTCTTC. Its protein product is CASSLGVAGGPLNEQFF.

CDR3 amino acids: CASSRGLAGGLQFF. The CDR3 nucleotides are TGCGCCAGCAGCAGGGGACTAGCGGGAGGGCTCCAGTTCTTC. This chain links TRBV5-1 with TRBJ2-1, with 16 nucleotides matching TRBD2. The V gene end was trimmed by 4 bases and the J gene end by 13 bases; junction bases not matched to a gene: 5. Germline CDR1 is SGHRS and CDR2 is YFSETQ. The CDR3 loop spans 14 amino acids.

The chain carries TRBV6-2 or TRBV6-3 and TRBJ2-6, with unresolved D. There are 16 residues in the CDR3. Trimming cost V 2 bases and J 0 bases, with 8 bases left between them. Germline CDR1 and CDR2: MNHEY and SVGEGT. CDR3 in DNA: TGTGCCAGCAGTTACCCCGAGAGCTCTGGGGCCAACGTCCTGACTTTC. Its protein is CASSYPESSGANVLTF.

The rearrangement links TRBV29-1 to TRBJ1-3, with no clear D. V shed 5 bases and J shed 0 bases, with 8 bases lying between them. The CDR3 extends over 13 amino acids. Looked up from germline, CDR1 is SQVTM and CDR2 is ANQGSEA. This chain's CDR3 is CSVISVSGNTIYF. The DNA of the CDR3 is TGCAGCGTTATTTCGGTCTCTGGAAACACCATATATTTT.